This TCR beta chain was identified in a study of a mutant IDH1 vaccine in newly diagnosed glioma. Study-wide background: Vaccination followed radiotherapy alone by 4-6 weeks, or accompanied temozolomide cycles.

CDR1 and CDR2 from the germline V gene are SEHNR and FQNEAQ (reference sequence). The CDR3 is 12 amino acids. Trimming pared 3 bases from V and 9 bases from J, leaving 11 bases between. TCRdb keeps only in-frame clones here, not all; method: immunoSEQ multiplex PCR. The sample has 70,000 to 95,000 clones, about 85% seen once. Time point in this sample: week 23, last vaccination. In the vaccine, a single dose held 300 ug of the mutant IDH1 20-mer peptide, along with topical imiquimod. Patients carried new grade 3 or 4 IDH1-mutant astrocytomas lacking nuclear ATRX. A remark on this clone: Its specificity is not known.

Whole-study results and caveats: Of all patients, under 95% showed vaccine-induced immune responses. There seemed to be no relation between pseudoprogression and changes in top peripheral T cell clonotypes.

This sequence joins TRBV7-9 and TRBJ2-5; a weak D match, TRBD2 (6 bases). Sequencing used PBMCs, obtained from a glioma patient whose treatment included an IDH1 peptide vaccine. This receptor was obtained from a woman aged 45 to 65 with glioma. Written as DNA, the CDR3 is TGTGCCAGCAGCTTCCGGGACTCAGCCCAGTACTTC. Translation gives CASSFRDSAQYF. Variable domain in full (rest from reference TRBV7-9 and TRBJ2-5): DTGVSQNPRHKITKRGQNVTFRCDPISEHNRLYWYRQTLGQGPEFLTYFQNEAQLEKSRLLSDRFSAERPKGSFSTLEIQRTEQGDSAMYLCASSFRDSAQYFGPGTRLLVL.